This entry lists 17 T cell receptor beta chains sequenced from one sample in a study of CD8 T cell repertoires and HIV-1 epitope variants. Which antigens these TCRs recognize remains unknown. Here immunoSEQ multiplex PCR was the method, and the copy in TCRdb shows in-frame clones only, minus some. This table holds thousands of clones, around two thirds found once. Sequenced input: cultured CD8+ T cells derived from PBMCs. Source of these receptors: a male donor with HIV.

The V call is TRBV27, the J call TRBJ2-7; TRBD2 agrees at 14 bases. V gave up 3 bases and J gave up 4 bases; unmatched junction bases: 5. This CDR3 has 16 residues. Germline assignment: CDR1 MNHEY and CDR2 SMNVEV (reference sequence). CDR3 sequence reads: CASSFSGLAGGYEQYF. As DNA, the CDR3 is TGTGCCAGCAGTTTTTCTGGACTAGCGGGAGGATACGAGCAGTACTTC.

This clone was seen once. The chain is built from TRBV2 and TRBJ2-2, with TRBD1 identical over 9 bases. CDR3 length: 17 amino acids. Germline assignment: CDR1 SNHLY and CDR2 FYNNEI. V lost 6 bases to trimming and J lost 2 bases; unmatched junction nucleotides: 10. DNA of the CDR3: TGTGCCAGCAGGGTTGGCACAGGGGGCAGAAACACCGGGGAGCTGTTTTTT. Protein product: CASRVGTGGRNTGELFF.

The gene calls are TRBV2 and TRBJ2-7; 9 bases fit TRBD2. J was trimmed by 3 bases and V by 6 bases; bases with no gene match: 18. Germline CDR1 reads SNHLY; CDR2 reads FYNNEI. The CDR3 length is 18 residues. The CDR3 spells CASRSQLAGLIPNYEQYF. The CDR3 DNA follows: TGTGCCAGCAGGAGCCAACTAGCGGGCCTCATCCCTAACTACGAGCAGTACTTC. The full variable domain, completed using reference TRBV2 and TRBJ2-7, is EPEVTQTPSHQVTQMGQEVILRCVPISNHLYFYWYRQILGQKVEFLVSFYNNEISEKSEIFDDQFSVERPDGSNFTLKIRSTKLEDSAMYFCASRSQLAGLIPNYEQYFGPGTRLTVT.

The chain has TRBV7-2 and TRBJ1-2, with 7 positions matching TRBD1. Germline values: CDR1 SGHTA, CDR2 FQGNSA. The length of the CDR3 is 17 residues. V was clipped by 5 bases and J by 1 base; unmatched bases: 13. For the CDR3, the DNA is TGTGCCAGCAGCACCTGGGACAGTTCCCTGAGTAACTATGGCTACACCTTC. As protein: CASSTWDSSLSNYGYTF.

The chain recombines TRBV9 with TRBJ2-2; D is undetermined. The germline CDR1 and CDR2 sequences are SGDLS and YYNGEE. Trimming removed 0 bases at V and 7 bases at J, with 7 bases between. The CDR3 has 13 residues. The CDR3 reads CASSVDPVGELFF. In DNA, the CDR3 is TGTGCCAGCAGCGTAGATCCGGTCGGGGAGCTGTTTTTT.

The V gene is TRBV28, the J gene TRBJ1-4; D not certain. Germline CDR1 reads MDHEN; CDR2 reads SYDVKM. V was pared by 2 bases and J by 8 bases, with 15 bases between. This CDR3 has 15 amino acids. Here the CDR3 DNA reads TGTGCCAGCAGTTTAGGAGGGCAGGAAGGGGAAAAACTGTTTTTT. This translates into CASSLGGQEGEKLFF.

V is TRBV27 and J is TRBJ2-2, with TRBD1 matching 7 bases. CDR1 is MNHEY and CDR2 is SMNVEV in the germline V gene (reference sequence). The CDR3 totals 14 residues. J gave up 3 bases and V 6 bases, and 4 bases lay outside the gene matches. CDR3: CASSSTGDTGELFF. CDR3 bases: TGTGCCAGCAGCTCCACAGGGGACACCGGGGAGCTGTTTTTT.

The chain is built from TRBV7-8 and TRBJ1-1, with D uncertain. Germline V gives CDR1 SGHVS, CDR2 FQNEAQ. Trimming took off 6 bases at V and 0 bases at J, with 14 bases between the two ends. This CDR3 contains 15 residues. The CDR3 is CASRPVGGLNTEAFF. DNA of the CDR3: TGTGCCAGCAGACCAGTGGGAGGATTGAACACTGAAGCTTTCTTT. The variable domain in full, with the rest retrieved from reference TRBV7-8 and TRBJ1-1, is GAGVSQSPRYKVAKRGQDVALRCDPISGHVSLFWYQQALGQGPEFLTYFQNEAQLDKSGLPSDRFFAERPEGSVSTLKIQRTQQEDSAVYLCASRPVGGLNTEAFFGQGTRLTVV.

A remark on this clone: Germline and junction disagree at one end, which may indicate a read error. This chain links TRBV12-5 with TRBJ1-1; D not resolved. Germline CDR1 and CDR2: LGHNT and FRNRAP. CDR3 length: 8 amino acids. CDR3 DNA sequence: TGCGTCACGCGAGGCGCTTTCTTT. Protein product: CVTRGAFF.

In its sample, this clone was seen a few times. The chain carries TRBV5-6 and TRBJ2-2; tentatively, D is TRBD2 (6 bases). Per germline, CDR1 SGHDT and CDR2 YYEEEE. The V end was cut by 3 bases, the J end by 3 bases, with 21 bases between. This CDR3 is 18 amino acids long. The CDR3 nucleotides are TGTGCCAGCAGCTATGGGAGGCTAGAATATAGCGACACCGGGGAGCTGTTTTTT. Translation gives CASSYGRLEYSDTGELFF.

The genes are TRBV7-9 and TRBJ2-3; D ambiguous. CDR1 and CDR2 from the germline V gene are SEHNR and FQNEAQ (reference sequence). Trimming shortened V by 4 bases and J by 2 bases, and 10 bases separated the two germline ends. The CDR3 contains 14 residues. CDR3 sequence reads: CASSSLRPTDTQYF. In DNA form, the CDR3 reads TGTGCCAGCAGCTCCCTGCGGCCCACAGATACGCAGTATTTT.

V and J are TRBV5-4 and TRBJ2-1, with 7 bases lining up with TRBD1. Germline trimming cut 10 bases from V and 9 bases from J; bases unmatched to any gene: 10. CDR1 is SGHNT, CDR2 YYREEE, per germline (reference sequence). The CDR3 has 12 residues. The CDR3 DNA is TGTGCCCTTGGACAGGATCAGGGTGAGCAGTTCTTC. Amino acids: CALGQDQGEQFF.

The chain carries TRBV7-9 and TRBJ2-5; TRBD2 matches 8 bases. CDR3 size: 16 residues. The V gene's germline CDR1 is SEHNR and CDR2 FQNEAQ (reference sequence). V lost 3 bases to trimming and J lost 3 bases; unmatched junction nucleotides: 9. The CDR3 loop is CASSFLRGSGEETQYF. Here the CDR3 DNA reads TGTGCCAGCAGCTTCCTTAGGGGTAGCGGGGAAGAGACCCAGTACTTC.

The V and J genes are TRBV7-9 and TRBJ2-2; 9 bases are a match to TRBD2. The CDR3 spans 17 residues. V dropped 5 bases and J dropped 1; count of bases not matched to a gene: 8. The germline V gene encodes CDR1 SEHNR and CDR2 FQNEAQ (reference sequence). As DNA, the CDR3 is TGTGCCAGCAGCACCATCGCGGGGGGGAAGAACACCGGGGAGCTGTTTTTT. Residues: CASSTIAGGKNTGELFF.

The V gene is TRBV28, the J gene TRBJ1-4; TRBD1 might be the D (5 bases). Germline loops: CDR1 MDHEN, CDR2 SYDVKM. This CDR3 is built from 15 residues. Deletions cut 8 bases from V and 8 bases from J, with 21 bases between. CDR3 sequence reads: CASAITGHRGEKLFF. CDR3 sequence (DNA): TGTGCCAGCGCAATTACTGGCCACCGGGGGGAAAAACTGTTTTTT. Together with reference TRBV28 and TRBJ1-4, the CDR3 gives the full variable domain: DVKVTQSSRYLVKRTGEKVFLECVQDMDHENMFWYRQDPGLGLRLIYFSYDVKMKEKGDIPEGYSVSREKKERFSLILESASTNQTSMYLCASAITGHRGEKLFFGSGTQLSVL.

This sequence joins TRBV5-6 and TRBJ2-7; either TRBD1 or TRBD2 may fit D (5 bases each). Germline V lookup: CDR1 SGHDT, CDR2 YYEEEE. V lost 4 bases, J lost 3 bases, and 14 bases lay in between. The CDR3 sequence is 14 residues long. The CDR3 is CASSREGLLYEQYF. The DNA of the CDR3 is TGTGCCAGCAGCCGAGAGGGGCTACTCTACGAGCAGTACTTC.

Only a few counts were recorded for this clone. The CDR3 sequence is CASSPSRQDSSYNEQFF. The CDR3 DNA reads TGCGCCAGCAGCCCCTCAAGACAGGATAGCTCCTACAATGAGCAGTTCTTC. The chain links TRBV5-1 to TRBJ2-1; D is possibly TRBD1 (6 bases). V gave up 4 bases and J gave up 0 bases, with 17 bases separating them. CDR1 and CDR2 from the germline V gene are SGHRS and YFSETQ. The CDR3 has 17 amino acids.